The entry below describes one TCR beta chain. The antigen is unknown. This record comes from a study of beta chain features in type 1 diabetes. One heparinised blood draw averaging roughly 100 mL was given by each donor. Markers CD45RO/CCR7/CD25/CD127/CD95/CD27 served to sort CD4+ naive, central memory, regulatory and stem cell-like memory cells. Since all of the isolated RNA was reverse transcribed, expressed TCRB transcripts were what got sequenced. The protocol was immunoSEQ multiplex PCR, while the TCRdb copy is restricted to in-frame clones and leaves out a portion. In the table there are under 200,000 clones, 9% to 12% of which are singletons. Study-level results: Moderate yet significant TCRB CDR3 shortening was seen in Type 1 diabetes patients in all four CD4+ subsets. Any HLA type influence on TCRB rearrangement was left unresolved here.

V dropped 2 bases and J dropped 8 bases, with 6 bases sitting between them. Germline V lookup: CDR1 SQVTM, CDR2 ANQGSEA. The length of the CDR3 is 11 residues. This clonotype was obtained from a man aged 25-45 years with type 1 diabetes. The material sequenced was central memory CD4+ T cells from blood. This chain uses TRBV29-1 with TRBJ1-4; D gene uncertain. CDR3 region: CSVERGEKLFF. The CDR3 bases are TGCAGCGTTGAACGGGGAGAAAAACTGTTTTTT.